The clone carrying this T cell receptor beta chain was seen a few times. Trimming stripped 5 bases from V and 3 bases from J, with 15 bases between. This CDR3 spans 15 amino acids. Germline CDR1 SGHTA, CDR2 FQGTGA. This table comes from immunoSEQ multiplex PCR, and its TCRdb copy is limited to in-frame clones, with some not included. The data hold tens of thousands of clones, with around 88% observed a single time. This specimen comes from a study of blood T cell repertoires in COVID-19. In the study overall: Samples of COVID-19 (acute and convalescent) were obtained from the United States, Italy and Spain. Nucleic acid was either cDNA or gDNA, and it came from T cells, B-cell-depleted T cells, or PBMCs.

V usage is TRBV7-3 and J usage is TRBJ2-3; TRBD1 might be the D (6 bases). The receptor was isolated from a woman aged 80 or over with acute or convalescent COVID-19. Sequencing was done on a sample of peripheral blood. In DNA form, the CDR3 reads TGTGCCAGCAGCGCACAGGGCCTACGGACAGATACGCAGTATTTT. It is translated as CASSAQGLRTDTQYF.